Below are 22 T cell receptor beta chains sequenced from a single sample in a study of shared clonotypes between healthy human individuals. The assay was immunoSEQ multiplex PCR, and TCRdb's table has in-frame clones only and misses some. The sample records 400,000 to 600,000 clones, around 79% being singletons. Sample: PBMCs. The receptors stem from a woman aged 35 to 49 in good health. Some clones in this sample may be carry-over from other donors' samples.

The rearrangement links TRBV7-2 to TRBJ2-4; D might be TRBD2 (5 bases). The V end was cut by 5 bases, the J end by 6 bases, with 14 bases between. Germline V lookup: CDR1 SGHTA, CDR2 FQGNSA. CDR3 length: 14 residues. CDR3 sequence: CASSTSTSANIQYF. The CDR3 DNA reads as TGTGCCAGCAGCACCAGTACTAGTGCAAACATTCAGTACTTC.

V usage is TRBV4-3 and J usage is TRBJ2-3, with 10 bases aligning to TRBD2. Unmatched junction bases numbered 4, after V lost 1 base and J lost 6 bases. Germline V CDR1 and CDR2: LGHNA, YSLEER. This CDR3 comprises 15 residues. The chain's CDR3 is CASSQVLAGPDTQYF. In DNA, the CDR3 is TGCGCCAGCAGCCAAGTACTAGCGGGACCCGATACGCAGTATTTT.

This clone appeared a few times. The chain carries TRBV7-8 and TRBJ2-1; TRBD2 aligns across 10 bases. V gave up 5 bases and J gave up 2 bases; unmatched junction bases: 15. CDR3 size: 19 residues. The V gene's germline CDR1 is SGHVS and CDR2 FQNEAQ. CDR3 amino acids: CASSPRVPTSGTPYNEQFF. In DNA form, the CDR3 reads TGTGCCAGCAGCCCCAGAGTTCCAACTAGCGGGACCCCCTACAATGAGCAGTTCTTC.

The chain recombines TRBV28 with TRBJ1-4; D unresolved. Germline V CDR1 and CDR2: MDHEN, SYDVKM. The CDR3 loop spans 15 amino acids. The V gene lost 8 bases and the J gene lost 0 bases, with 13 bases spanning the gap. DNA of the CDR3: TGTGCCAGCGGACCGATGGGAGCAACTAATGAAAAACTGTTTTTT. Protein sequence: CASGPMGATNEKLFF.

This sequence joins TRBV2 and TRBJ2-2, with 10 bases lining up with TRBD1. The V gene's germline CDR1 is SNHLY and CDR2 FYNNEI. The V gene end was trimmed by 9 bases and the J gene end by 4 bases; junction bases not matched to a gene: 8. The length of the CDR3 is 15 residues. The chain's CDR3 is CARSTGGRSTGELFF. CDR3 in DNA: TGTGCCAGATCGACAGGGGGCCGTTCCACCGGGGAGCTGTTTTTT.

This clone was seen a few times. This chain connects TRBV7-2 to TRBJ1-2; D is unresolved. CDR1 is SGHTA and CDR2 is FQGNSA in the germline V gene. Trimming took off 4 bases at V and 4 bases at J, with 7 bases between the two ends. CDR3 size: 12 residues. As DNA, the CDR3 is TGTGCCAGCAGCTCCTCCCCCTATGGCTACACCTTC. Its translation: CASSSSPYGYTF.

The chain carries TRBV28 and TRBJ1-4; 8 nucleotides match TRBD1. Germline V gene lookup returns CDR1 MDHEN and CDR2 SYDVKM. CDR3 length: 13 residues. The V gene end was trimmed by 1 base and the J gene end by 13 bases; junction bases not matched to a gene: 5. CDR3 in amino acids: CASSLSTGGRLFF. For the CDR3, the DNA is TGTGCCAGCAGTTTATCCACAGGGGGTAGACTGTTTTTT.

V is TRBV5-1 and J is TRBJ2-3; 14 bases agree with TRBD2. Germline values: CDR1 SGHRS, CDR2 YFSETQ. The CDR3 contains 17 residues. The junction had 8 bases not matched to a gene; V was cut back by 3 bases and J by 5 bases. The CDR3 nucleotides are TGCGCCAGCAGCTCTTCGGGACTAGCGGGAGAGGGAGATACGCAGTATTTT. Protein product: CASSSSGLAGEGDTQYF.

Notes on this clone: The sample holds other DNA sequences that translate to the same CDR3. The chain has TRBV6-5 and TRBJ2-1, with 7 bases aligning to TRBD2. Trimming cost V 2 bases and J 7 bases; bases outside gene matches: 2. CDR3 size: 13 residues. Per the germline V gene, CDR1 is MNHEY and CDR2 is SVGAGI. Here the CDR3 reads CASSYGAGNEQFF. DNA of the CDR3: TGTGCCAGCAGTTACGGAGCGGGGAATGAGCAGTTCTTC.

In this sample, this clone turned up once. V gene TRBV9 combines with J gene TRBJ1-1, with D tentatively TRBD1 (5 bases). V was trimmed by 0 bases and J by 7 bases, leaving 13 bases between them. This CDR3 is built from 14 residues. Germline V CDR1 and CDR2: SGDLS, YYNGEE. This CDR3 is CASSVGGGTGEAFF. The CDR3 coding sequence is TGTGCCAGCAGCGTAGGGGGAGGGACGGGTGAAGCTTTCTTT. The entire variable domain, with the rest obtained from reference TRBV9 and TRBJ1-1, is as follows: DSGVTQTPKHLITATGQRVTLRCSPRSGDLSVYWYQQSLDQGLQFLIQYYNGEERAKGNILERFSAQQFPDLHSELNLSSLELGDSALYFCASSVGGGTGEAFFGQGTRLTVV.

The chain is built from TRBV28 and TRBJ2-1, with D tentatively TRBD2 (6 bases). The CDR3 covers 13 residues. V lost 6 bases, J lost 3 bases, and 9 bases lay in between. Per germline, CDR1 MDHEN and CDR2 SYDVKM. The CDR3 loop reads CASSLDYYNEQFF. The CDR3 nucleotides read TGTGCCAGCAGCTTGGACTACTACAATGAGCAGTTCTTC.

The chain recombines TRBV28 with TRBJ2-1, with TRBD2 matching over 11 bases. The ends lost 5 bases at V and 7 bases at J; junction bases unmatched: 7. There are 15 residues in the CDR3. The germline CDR1 and CDR2 sequences are MDHEN and SYDVKM. CDR3 in amino acids: CASSRRTSGSNEQFF. CDR3 bases: TGTGCCAGCAGTCGCAGGACTAGCGGGTCGAATGAGCAGTTCTTC.

The chain carries TRBV5-1 and TRBJ2-5, with TRBD2 identical over 13 bases. The CDR3 contains 17 residues. The ends lost 1 base at V and 3 bases at J; junction bases unmatched: 6. CDR1 is SGHRS and CDR2 is YFSETQ in the germline V gene. The CDR3 region is CASSLRLAGGGEETQYF. The CDR3 DNA is TGCGCCAGCAGCTTGCGACTAGCGGGAGGTGGGGAAGAGACCCAGTACTTC.

The chain recombines TRBV9 with TRBJ2-7; no firm D call. CDR3 length: 15 residues. Germline CDR1 and CDR2: SGDLS and YYNGEE. V was pared by 0 bases and J by 8 bases, with 18 bases between. The CDR3 spells CASSVEGWADSQQYF. For the CDR3, the DNA is TGTGCCAGCAGCGTAGAGGGATGGGCGGATTCGCAGCAGTACTTC.

V and J are TRBV29-1 and TRBJ2-7, with D possibly matching TRBD1 (5 bases). Per the germline V gene, CDR1 is SQVTM and CDR2 is ANQGSEA. With 0 bases removed from V and 8 bases from J, the gap between germline ends came to 14 bases. CDR3 size: 13 residues. CDR3 DNA sequence: TGCAGCGTTGAAGATGCAGGGTTGGAACAGCAGTACTTC. This gives the protein CSVEDAGLEQQYF.

The chain has TRBV6-5 and TRBJ2-7; weak D call: TRBD1 (5 bases). CDR1 and CDR2 (germline): MNHEY, SVGAGI. The CDR3 length is 12 residues. V dropped 8 bases and J dropped 5 bases, with 13 bases sitting between them. This chain's CDR3 is CASLGQTHEQYF. For the CDR3, the DNA is TGTGCCAGCCTGGGGCAGACCCACGAGCAGTACTTC.

The chain has TRBV6-1 and TRBJ2-7, with D possibly being TRBD2 (5 bases). V lost 7 bases and J 2 bases, leaving 12 bases between the germline ends. The CDR3 consists of 13 residues. CDR1 and CDR2 from the germline V gene are MNHNS and SASEGT. CDR3 protein: CASTLRGPYEQYF. Here the CDR3 DNA reads TGTGCCAGCACCCTCCGGGGTCCCTACGAGCAGTACTTC.

The chain couples TRBV2 to TRBJ1-1; possibly TRBD1 for D (6 bases). CDR3 length equals 16 residues. CDR1 is SNHLY, CDR2 FYNNEI, per germline. The V and J ends lost 4 bases and 0 bases respectively, with 15 bases between them. CDR3 sequence: CASSGSLGGMNTEAFF. The CDR3 DNA sequence: TGTGCCAGCAGTGGGAGCCTGGGGGGCATGAACACTGAAGCTTTCTTT.

The V gene is TRBV19, the J gene TRBJ2-1, with D possibly matching TRBD2 (5 bases). This CDR3 is built from 14 residues. Germline V lookup: CDR1 LNHDA, CDR2 SQIVND (reference sequence). The V end lost 3 bases, the J end lost 5 bases, and 11 bases lay between the germline ends. CDR3 in amino acids: CASSIPGLHNEQFF. The CDR3 nucleotides read TGTGCCAGTAGTATCCCAGGACTCCACAATGAGCAGTTCTTC.

The chain recombines TRBV2 with TRBJ2-5; 10 bases agree with TRBD2. Germline CDR1 SNHLY, CDR2 FYNNEI. J gave up 3 bases and V 5 bases, and 6 bases lay outside the gene matches. The CDR3 has 15 amino acids. The CDR3 loop is CASSFLLAGEETQYF. For the CDR3, the DNA is TGTGCCAGCAGTTTTCTCCTAGCGGGAGAAGAGACCCAGTACTTC.

The J gene is TRBJ1-5, the V gene TRBV5-1; D uncertain. The V end lost 0 bases, the J end lost 4 bases, and 5 bases lay between the germline ends. CDR1 SGHRS and CDR2 YFSETQ come from the germline V gene. The CDR3 runs to 13 residues. The CDR3 bases are TGCGCCAGCAGCTTGGCGACTAATCAGCCCCAGCATTTT. Translating gives CASSLATNQPQHF. Filled out from reference TRBV5-1 and TRBJ1-5, the complete variable domain reads KAGVTQTPRYLIKTRGQQVTLSCSPISGHRSVSWYQQTPGQGLQFLFEYFSETQRNKGNFPGRFSGRQFSNSRSEMNVSTLELGDSALYLCASSLATNQPQHFGDGTRLSIL.

Details on this clone: One end of the junction is discordant with germline, which a read error may explain. The V and J genes are TRBV10-2 and TRBJ2-1, with D possibly matching TRBD2 (5 bases). CDR3 length: 11 amino acids. The V gene's germline CDR1 is WSHSY and CDR2 SAAADI. The CDR3 DNA sequence: TGCGCCACCGGGATTTTGCATGAGCAGCTCTTC. Translated: CATGILHEQLF.